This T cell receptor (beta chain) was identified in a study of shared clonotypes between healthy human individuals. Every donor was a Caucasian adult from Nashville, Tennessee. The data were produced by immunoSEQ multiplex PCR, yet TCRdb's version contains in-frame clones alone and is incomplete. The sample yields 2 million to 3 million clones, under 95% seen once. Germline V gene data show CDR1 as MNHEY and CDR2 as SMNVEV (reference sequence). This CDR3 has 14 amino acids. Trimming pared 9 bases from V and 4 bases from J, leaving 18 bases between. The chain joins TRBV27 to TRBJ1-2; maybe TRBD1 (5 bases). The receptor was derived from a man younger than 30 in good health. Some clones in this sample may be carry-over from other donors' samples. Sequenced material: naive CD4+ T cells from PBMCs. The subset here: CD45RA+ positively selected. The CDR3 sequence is CARLPGGVTYGYTF. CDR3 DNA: TGTGCCAGACTCCCTGGAGGGGTAACCTATGGCTACACCTTC.